The 31 T cell receptor beta chains given below trace back to one sample, sequenced in a study of T cell repertoires in cytomegalovirus infection. TCRdb passed the reads through MiXCR, listing each CDR3 protein once. The sample carries some 150,000 distinct CDR3 sequences, roughly a quarter recorded once. Sample: PBMCs. Receptor source: a human donor in good health (CMV status not recorded). Some clones in this sample may be carry-over from other donors' samples.

This chain uses TRBV7-9 with TRBJ1-1, with D perhaps matching TRBD1 (6 bases). The germline V and J ends were trimmed by 3 bases and 8 bases, with 10 bases remaining between them. The CDR3 sequence is 12 residues long. Germline CDR1 is SEHNR and CDR2 is FQNEAQ (reference sequence). Written as DNA, the CDR3 is TGTGCCAGCAGCTTCGGGGGCGTCGAAGCTTTCTTT. Its protein is CASSFGGVEAFF.

The V gene is TRBV6-1, the J gene TRBJ1-3; TRBD1 might be the D (5 bases). Deletions cut 4 bases from V and 4 bases from J, with 5 bases between. Germline loops: CDR1 MNHNS, CDR2 SASEGT. This CDR3 is built from 12 residues. The CDR3 loop is CASSGTGNTIYF. CDR3 nucleotides: TGTGCCAGCAGTGGGACAGGAAACACCATATATTTT.

The CDR3 DNA reads as TGTGCCAGCAGCCTCGCAGGTCTCCAAGAGACCCAGTACTTC. Translated: CASSLAGLQETQYF. The chain carries TRBV11-2 and TRBJ2-5; no clear D. CDR3 size: 14 residues. Germline-derived CDR1 and CDR2 are SGHAT and FQNNGV. The V end lost 5 bases, the J end lost 1 base, and 11 bases lay between the germline ends.

This clonotype was detected only a few times. The CDR3 DNA reads TGCAGTGCTAGAGGGGGACCCGAGTACTTC. This gives the protein CSARGGPEYF. The chain employs TRBV20-1 and TRBJ2-7; D tentatively fits TRBD1 or TRBD2 (5 bases each). The CDR3 extends over 10 amino acids. The germline CDR1 and CDR2 sequences are DFQATT and SNEGSKA (reference sequence). The V end was cut by 1 base, the J end by 11 bases, with 9 bases between.

This clonotype was seen a handful of times. The genes are TRBV18 and TRBJ1-1, with TRBD1 matching over 10 bases. Germline-derived CDR1 and CDR2 are KGHSH and LQKENI. There are 15 residues in the CDR3. J was trimmed by 5 bases and V by 3 bases; bases with no gene match: 6. The CDR3 spells CASSPYDRGPTEAFF. The CDR3 region has the DNA TGTGCCAGCTCACCTTACGACAGGGGGCCTACTGAAGCTTTCTTT.

V usage is TRBV7-9 and J usage is TRBJ2-7; maybe TRBD1 (6 bases). V was shortened by 1 base and J by 2 bases, with 9 bases between the two germline ends. The CDR3 is 14 amino acids. Germline-derived CDR1 and CDR2 are SEHNR and FQNEAQ (reference sequence). CDR3 sequence reads: CASSLEWDTYEQYF. CDR3 in DNA: TGTGCCAGCAGCTTAGAGTGGGACACCTACGAGCAGTACTTC.

The sample holds many counts of this clonotype. The chain joins TRBV7-3 to TRBJ2-1, with 8 nucleotides matching TRBD2. The junction had 11 bases not matched to a gene; V was cut back by 5 bases and J by 8 bases. The CDR3 covers 15 residues. Germline V CDR1 and CDR2: SGHTA, FQGTGA. CDR3: CASSLGLALGDEQFF. As DNA, the CDR3 is TGTGCCAGCAGCCTAGGACTAGCCCTCGGGGATGAGCAGTTCTTC.

This clonotype was picked up many times. The chain combines TRBV6-1 with TRBJ2-1; the D is unclear. Germline CDR1 and CDR2: MNHNS and SASEGT. The CDR3 sequence is 16 residues long. Trimming took off 5 bases at V and 5 bases at J, with 19 bases between the two ends. CDR3 DNA sequence: TGTGCCAGCAGTCTCACCCTGGGTTCTCCGAACAATGAGCAGTTCTTC. It is translated as CASSLTLGSPNNEQFF.

The gene calls are TRBV9 and TRBJ2-5, with 10 positions matching TRBD2. The CDR3 totals 17 residues. V dropped 0 bases and J dropped 1; count of bases not matched to a gene: 6. CDR1 and CDR2 from the germline V gene are SGDLS and YYNGEE. CDR3 nucleotides: TGTGCCAGCAGCGTAGAACCTAGCGGGAGATCCCAAGAGACCCAGTACTTC. This codes for CASSVEPSGRSQETQYF.

The V and J genes are TRBV4-1 and TRBJ2-1; 8 bases align to TRBD2. CDR1 and CDR2 (germline): MGHRA, YSYEKL. The length of the CDR3 is 15 residues. The junction had 4 bases not matched to a gene; V was cut back by 2 bases and J by 4 bases. The CDR3 DNA reads as TGCGCCAGCAGCCAACAGGTAGCGGGGTACAATGAGCAGTTCTTC. Its translation: CASSQQVAGYNEQFF.

This clonotype was detected many times. The chain has TRBV7-2 and TRBJ1-1, with D perhaps TRBD1 (5 bases). V shed 5 bases and J shed 3 bases, with 10 bases lying between them. The CDR3 extends over 13 amino acids. Germline values: CDR1 SGHTA, CDR2 FQGNSA. The CDR3 sequence is CASSHRRDTEAFF. The CDR3 DNA reads as TGTGCCAGCAGCCACAGGAGAGACACTGAAGCTTTCTTT.

The chain uses TRBV30 and TRBJ2-1, with TRBD2 as a possible D gene (6 bases). Germline V lookup: CDR1 GTSNPN, CDR2 SVGIG (reference sequence). This CDR3 contains 13 residues. CDR3 sequence: CATGEPSYNEQFF. The CDR3 DNA reads as TGTGCGACGGGGGAGCCCTCCTACAATGAGCAGTTCTTC.

This clonotype was recorded many times. The chain joins TRBV6-8 to TRBJ2-7; D might be TRBD1 (5 bases). This CDR3 is 15 amino acids long. The V end lost 2 bases, the J end lost 3 bases, and 14 bases lay between the germline ends. The V gene's germline CDR1 is MNHGY and CDR2 SAAAGT. This CDR3 reads CASSYRFRGIYEQYF. The CDR3 DNA follows: TGTGCCAGCAGTTACAGATTTAGGGGAATCTACGAGCAGTACTTC.

V is TRBV20-1 and J is TRBJ2-3, with a possible D match to TRBD1 (6 bases). This CDR3 region has 13 residues. Germline assignment: CDR1 DFQATT and CDR2 SNEGSKA (reference sequence). V was shortened by 6 bases and J by 2 bases, with 12 bases between the two germline ends. Written as DNA, the CDR3 is TGCAGTGCGAACAGGGACGCCACAGATACGCAGTATTTT. Translated: CSANRDATDTQYF.

The rearrangement links TRBV6-5 to TRBJ1-1, with D tentatively TRBD1 (6 bases). This CDR3 is 14 amino acids long. Trimming shortened V by 5 bases and J by 4 bases, and 14 bases separated the two germline ends. Germline V gene lookup returns CDR1 MNHEY and CDR2 SVGAGI. The chain's CDR3 is CASSPWQGSTEAFF. In nucleotides, the CDR3 is TGTGCCAGCAGTCCCTGGCAGGGGAGCACTGAAGCTTTCTTT.

In this sample, this clonotype turned up many times. V and J are TRBV7-8 and TRBJ2-3; 14 nucleotides match TRBD2. Unmatched junction bases numbered 5, after V lost 5 bases and J lost 1 base. CDR1 is SGHVS and CDR2 is FQNEAQ in the germline V gene. The CDR3 sequence is 17 residues long. CDR3: CASSPRTSGGRTDTQYF. The CDR3 DNA sequence: TGTGCCAGCAGCCCAAGGACTAGCGGGGGGCGCACAGATACGCAGTATTTT.

The chain uses TRBV7-9 and TRBJ1-2, with a possible D match to TRBD1 (6 bases). This CDR3 has 14 amino acids. Per germline, CDR1 SEHNR and CDR2 FQNEAQ (reference sequence). Trimming removed 5 bases from V and 2 bases from J, with 12 bases in between. The CDR3 is CASSGTGRNYGYTF. In DNA form, the CDR3 reads TGTGCCAGCAGCGGAACAGGGAGGAACTATGGCTACACCTTC.

In its sample, this clonotype was seen many times. This chain uses TRBV7-6 with TRBJ2-2, with D unclear. Germline CDR1 reads SGHVS; CDR2 reads FNYEAQ. V was trimmed by 1 base and J by 1 base, leaving 4 bases between them. The CDR3 loop spans 14 amino acids. CDR3 loop: CASSLGGNTGELFF. The DNA of the CDR3 is TGTGCCAGCAGCTTAGGGGGGAACACCGGGGAGCTGTTTTTT.

The chain has TRBV6-5 and TRBJ1-4; D gene uncertain. Trimming shortened V by 2 bases and J by 4 bases, and 8 bases separated the two germline ends. CDR1 is MNHEY, CDR2 SVGAGI, per germline. CDR3 length: 14 amino acids. CDR3 region: CASSYASVNEKLFF. The CDR3 region has the DNA TGTGCCAGCAGTTACGCCAGCGTTAATGAAAAACTGTTTTTT.

The chain recombines TRBV7-9 with TRBJ2-2; D may be TRBD2 (5 bases). The length of the CDR3 is 14 residues. Germline V gene data show CDR1 as SEHNR and CDR2 as FQNEAQ (reference sequence). V lost 4 bases, J lost 8 bases, and 14 bases lay in between. The CDR3 region is CASSSAGRGGELFF. For the CDR3, the DNA is TGTGCCAGCAGCTCCGCGGGCCGGGGAGGGGAGCTGTTTTTT. Combining the CDR3 with reference TRBV7-9 and TRBJ2-2 gives the whole variable domain DTGVSQNPRHKITKRGQNVTFRCDPISEHNRLYWYRQTLGQGPEFLTYFQNEAQLEKSRLLSDRFSAERPKGSFSTLEIQRTEQGDSAMYLCASSSAGRGGELFFGEGSRLTVL.

Ten or more counts support this clonotype. This chain links TRBV2 with TRBJ1-2; D is ambiguous. The ends were cut back, 11 bases at V and 5 bases at J, with 15 bases in the middle. The CDR3 has 12 residues. Germline V gene sequence: CDR1 SNHLY, CDR2 FYNNEI. The CDR3: CAAMRGEYGYTF. In nucleotides, the CDR3 is TGTGCCGCGATGCGGGGTGAATATGGCTACACCTTC.

The chain uses TRBV4-3 and TRBJ1-4; 8 bases are shared with TRBD1. The length of the CDR3 is 15 residues. Germline V gene data show CDR1 as LGHNA and CDR2 as YSLEER. V dropped 1 base and J dropped 6; count of bases not matched to a gene: 4. The CDR3 nucleotides are TGCGCCAGCAGCCAAGGGGGGACAGGCGATGAAAAACTGTTTTTT. Amino acid sequence: CASSQGGTGDEKLFF.

This clonotype showed up many times. This chain joins TRBV2 and TRBJ1-4, with D possibly TRBD1 on 5 matching bases. Trimming took off 3 bases at V and 7 bases at J, with 12 bases between the two ends. The V gene's germline CDR1 is SNHLY and CDR2 FYNNEI. The CDR3 consists of 14 residues. Written as DNA, the CDR3 is TGTGCCAGCAGTGACGCGACAGCCCTTGAAAAACTGTTTTTT. Protein sequence: CASSDATALEKLFF.

This clonotype was seen more than once but under ten times. The genes are TRBV11-3 and TRBJ2-1, with D possibly being TRBD1 (5 bases). The CDR3 runs to 13 residues. The germline gives CDR1 SGHNT, CDR2 YENEEA. The V gene lost 2 bases and the J gene lost 9 bases, with 11 bases spanning the gap. The CDR3 DNA reads TGTGCCAGCAGCTTATCAGGGCAGAGTGAGCAGTTCTTC. Residues: CASSLSGQSEQFF.

As regards this clonotype: Germline and junction disagree at one end, which may indicate a read error. The J gene is TRBJ1-3, the V gene TRBV7-6, with a weak D call TRBD1 (6 bases). From germline, CDR1 is SGHVS and CDR2 FNYEAQ. This CDR3 is 14 amino acids long. CDR3 amino acids: CSSSVRTVGNTIYF. In nucleotides, the CDR3 is TGTTCCAGCAGCGTGCGGACAGTAGGAAACACCATATATTTT.

This clonotype was detected many times. The chain links TRBV12-3 or TRBV12-4 to TRBJ1-5, with D possibly being TRBD1 (5 bases). Trimming cost V 4 bases and J 1 base, with 5 bases left between them. The CDR3 has 13 residues. Here the CDR3 reads CASSSGSNQPQHF. In DNA, the CDR3 is TGTGCCAGCAGTTCAGGGAGCAATCAGCCCCAGCATTTT.

The chain links TRBV19 to TRBJ1-1; unclear D gene. CDR3 length: 13 amino acids. V lost 3 bases and J lost 3, with 8 bases in between. The germline gives CDR1 LNHDA, CDR2 SQIVND (reference sequence). DNA for the CDR3: TGTGCCAGTAGTATTAAGCGGGACACTGAAGCTTTCTTT. Protein: CASSIKRDTEAFF.

The chain employs TRBV6-1 and TRBJ2-7, with 9 bases aligning to TRBD1. The CDR3 runs 15 residues. Germline CDR1 reads MNHNS; CDR2 reads SASEGT. The junction had 5 bases not matched to a gene; V was cut back by 5 bases and J by 0 bases. The CDR3 region is CASSTGQGISYEQYF. The CDR3 region has the DNA TGTGCCAGCAGTACGGGACAGGGTATCTCCTACGAGCAGTACTTC.

This clonotype has at least ten counts. The gene calls are TRBV2 and TRBJ2-7, with 12 positions matching TRBD1. Losses at the gene ends were 6 bases for V and 4 bases for J; bases not matched to a gene: 4. This CDR3 spans 14 amino acids. Germline V CDR1 and CDR2: SNHLY, FYNNEI. CDR3 loop: CASSRDRGQYEQYF. The CDR3 DNA follows: TGTGCCAGCAGCCGGGACAGGGGGCAATACGAGCAGTACTTC.

This clonotype has ten or more counts. The V call is TRBV28, the J call TRBJ2-1, with 7 positions matching TRBD2. The CDR3 runs 16 residues. The V gene end was trimmed by 2 bases and the J gene end by 3 bases; junction bases not matched to a gene: 7. The germline gives CDR1 MDHEN, CDR2 SYDVKM. The CDR3 DNA follows: TGTGCCAGCAGTTTAACGGCGGGGGAACTCTACAATGAGCAGTTCTTC. It is translated as CASSLTAGELYNEQFF.

CDR3 bases: TGCAGCGTTGAAGGGGACGAACAAGAGACCCAGTACTTC. This sequence encodes CSVEGDEQETQYF. The chain has TRBV29-1 and TRBJ2-5; possibly TRBD1 or TRBD2 for D (5 bases each). The ends were cut back, 1 base at V and 2 bases at J, with 8 bases in the middle. The length of the CDR3 is 13 residues. The germline V gene encodes CDR1 SQVTM and CDR2 ANQGSEA.